The following is a T cell receptor beta chain sequence with its context. The sample comes from a study of blood T cell repertoires in COVID-19. Across the whole study: The United States, Italy and Spain were the sources of the acute and convalescent COVID-19 samples.

Authors' analysis steps: Estimates of nucleated cell counts were drawn from the amplification of reference gene primers. Here immunoSEQ multiplex PCR was the method, and the copy in TCRdb shows in-frame clones only, minus some. The V and J calls and clone size come from that table; D and trimming were worked out from the DNA. The sample includes under 500,000 clones, about 89% of them seen just once. This CDR3 region has 12 residues. The germline gives CDR1 SGHAT, CDR2 FQDESV (reference sequence). V was pared by 5 bases and J by 4 bases, with 9 bases between. The chain recombines TRBV11-1 with TRBJ2-7; D unclear. Sequencing was carried out using peripheral blood. This TCR came from a young woman with acute or convalescent COVID-19. The DNA of the CDR3 is TGTGCCAGCAGCCCACCAGATTACGAGCAGTACTTC. Its translation is CASSPPDYEQYF.